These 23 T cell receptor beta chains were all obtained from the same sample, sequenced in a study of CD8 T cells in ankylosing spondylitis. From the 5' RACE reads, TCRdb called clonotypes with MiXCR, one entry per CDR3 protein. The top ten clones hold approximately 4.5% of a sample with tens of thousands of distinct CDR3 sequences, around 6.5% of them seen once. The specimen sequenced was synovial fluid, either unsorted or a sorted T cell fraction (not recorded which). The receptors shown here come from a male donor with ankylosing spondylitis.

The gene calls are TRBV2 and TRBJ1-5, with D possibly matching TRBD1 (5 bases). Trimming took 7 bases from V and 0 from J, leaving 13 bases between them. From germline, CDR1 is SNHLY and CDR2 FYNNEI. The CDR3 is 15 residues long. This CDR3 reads CASTGTDYSNQPQHF. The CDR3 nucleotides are TGTGCCAGCACAGGGACGGACTATAGCAATCAGCCCCAGCATTTT.

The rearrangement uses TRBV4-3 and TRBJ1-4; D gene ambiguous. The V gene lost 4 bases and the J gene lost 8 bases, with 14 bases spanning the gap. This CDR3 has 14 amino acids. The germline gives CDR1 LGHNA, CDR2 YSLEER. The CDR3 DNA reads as TGCGCCAGCAGCCGCGTCCCGGGGAGAGAAAAACTGTTTTTT. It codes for CASSRVPGREKLFF.

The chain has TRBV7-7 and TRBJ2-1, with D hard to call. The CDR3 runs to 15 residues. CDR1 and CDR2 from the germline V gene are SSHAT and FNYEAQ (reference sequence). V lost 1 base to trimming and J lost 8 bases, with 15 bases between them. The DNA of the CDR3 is TGTGCCAGCAGCTTAGACTCAGCCCGGTCCGATGAGCAGTTCTTC. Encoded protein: CASSLDSARSDEQFF.

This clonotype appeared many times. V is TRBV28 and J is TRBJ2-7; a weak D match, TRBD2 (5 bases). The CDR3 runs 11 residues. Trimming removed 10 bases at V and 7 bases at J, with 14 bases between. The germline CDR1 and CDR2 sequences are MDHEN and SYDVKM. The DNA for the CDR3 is TGTGCCACCGGGGTAATGGGTGAGCAGTACTTC. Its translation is CATGVMGEQYF.

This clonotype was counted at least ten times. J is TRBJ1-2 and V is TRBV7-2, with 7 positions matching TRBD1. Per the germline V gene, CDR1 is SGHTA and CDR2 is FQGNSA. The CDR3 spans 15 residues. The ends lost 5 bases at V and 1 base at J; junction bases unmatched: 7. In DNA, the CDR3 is TGTGCCAGCAGCCCGATGACAGGGAATAACTATGGCTACACCTTC. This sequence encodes CASSPMTGNNYGYTF.

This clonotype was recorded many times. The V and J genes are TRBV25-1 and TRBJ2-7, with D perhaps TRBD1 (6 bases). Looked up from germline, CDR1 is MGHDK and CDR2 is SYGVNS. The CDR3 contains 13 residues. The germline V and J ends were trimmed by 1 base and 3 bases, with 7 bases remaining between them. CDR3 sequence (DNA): TGTGCCAGCAGTGAATGGGGGCTCTACGAGCAGTACTTC. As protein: CASSEWGLYEQYF.

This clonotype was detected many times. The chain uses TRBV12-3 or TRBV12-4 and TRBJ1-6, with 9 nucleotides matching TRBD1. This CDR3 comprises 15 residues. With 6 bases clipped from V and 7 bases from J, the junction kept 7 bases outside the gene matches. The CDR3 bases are TGTGCCAGCAGCTCGAGAGGGACAGGGAATTCACCCCTCCACTTT. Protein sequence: CASSSRGTGNSPLHF.

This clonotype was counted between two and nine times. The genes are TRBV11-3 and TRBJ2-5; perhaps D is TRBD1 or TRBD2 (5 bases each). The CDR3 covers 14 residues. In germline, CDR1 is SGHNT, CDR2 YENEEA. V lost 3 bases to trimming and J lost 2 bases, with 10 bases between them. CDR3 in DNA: TGTGCCAGCAGCTTCGAGGGGATACAAGAGACCCAGTACTTC. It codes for CASSFEGIQETQYF.

CDR3 sequence: CASRRGQTNTEAFF. CDR3 DNA: TGTGCCAGCAGGCGGGGACAGACGAACACTGAAGCTTTCTTT. V and J are TRBV5-6 and TRBJ1-1; the match to TRBD1 covers 7 bases. V was clipped by 5 bases and J by 1 base; unmatched bases: 5. In germline, CDR1 is SGHDT, CDR2 YYEEEE. This CDR3 comprises 14 residues.

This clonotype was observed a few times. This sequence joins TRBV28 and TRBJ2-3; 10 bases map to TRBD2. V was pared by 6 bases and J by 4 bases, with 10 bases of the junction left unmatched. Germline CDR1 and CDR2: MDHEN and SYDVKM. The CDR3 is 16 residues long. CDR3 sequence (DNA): TGTGCCAGCAGCCCGGGTCTAGCGGGAGAATCAGATACGCAGTATTTT. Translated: CASSPGLAGESDTQYF.

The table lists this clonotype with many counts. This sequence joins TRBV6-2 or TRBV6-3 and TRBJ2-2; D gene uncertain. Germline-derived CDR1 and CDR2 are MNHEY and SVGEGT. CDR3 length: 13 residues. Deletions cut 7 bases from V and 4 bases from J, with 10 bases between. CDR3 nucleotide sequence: TGTGCCAGCAAAGGATTTGTCACCGGGGAGCTGTTTTTT. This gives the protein CASKGFVTGELFF.

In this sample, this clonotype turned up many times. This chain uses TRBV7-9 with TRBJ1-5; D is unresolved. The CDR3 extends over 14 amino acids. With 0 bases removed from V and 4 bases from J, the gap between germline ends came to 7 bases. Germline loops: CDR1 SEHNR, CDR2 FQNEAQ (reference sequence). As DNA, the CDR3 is TGTGCCAGCAGCTTAGCGATGCCAAATCAGCCCCAGCATTTT. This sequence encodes CASSLAMPNQPQHF.

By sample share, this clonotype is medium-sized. Here the CDR3 reads CASSVGVDRAYEQYF. The CDR3 bases are TGTGCCAGCAGCGTAGGTGTGGACAGAGCCTACGAGCAGTACTTC. V and J are TRBV9 and TRBJ2-7; weak D call: TRBD1 (6 bases). The germline V gene encodes CDR1 SGDLS and CDR2 YYNGEE. Trimming removed 0 bases from V and 2 bases from J, with 12 bases in between. The CDR3 extends over 15 amino acids.

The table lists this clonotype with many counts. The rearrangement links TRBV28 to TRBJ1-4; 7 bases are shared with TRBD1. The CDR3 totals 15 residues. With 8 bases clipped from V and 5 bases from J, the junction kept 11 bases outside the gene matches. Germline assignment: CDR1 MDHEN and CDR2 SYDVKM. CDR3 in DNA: TGTGCCAGCCATGGGAGGGACAGTATAAATGAAAAACTGTTTTTT. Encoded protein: CASHGRDSINEKLFF.

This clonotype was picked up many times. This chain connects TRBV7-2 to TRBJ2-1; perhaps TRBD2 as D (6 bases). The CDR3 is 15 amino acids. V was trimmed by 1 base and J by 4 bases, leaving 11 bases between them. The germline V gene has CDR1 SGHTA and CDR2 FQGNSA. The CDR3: CASSLDFGGYNEQFF. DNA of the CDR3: TGTGCCAGCAGCTTAGATTTTGGAGGGTACAATGAGCAGTTCTTC.

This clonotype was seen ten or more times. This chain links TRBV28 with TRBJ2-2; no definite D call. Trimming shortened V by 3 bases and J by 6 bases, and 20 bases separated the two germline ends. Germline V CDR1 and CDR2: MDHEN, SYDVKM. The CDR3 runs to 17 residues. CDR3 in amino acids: CASSFSTYGLGSGELFF. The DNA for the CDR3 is TGTGCCAGCAGTTTCTCTACATACGGCTTGGGGTCCGGGGAGCTGTTTTTT.

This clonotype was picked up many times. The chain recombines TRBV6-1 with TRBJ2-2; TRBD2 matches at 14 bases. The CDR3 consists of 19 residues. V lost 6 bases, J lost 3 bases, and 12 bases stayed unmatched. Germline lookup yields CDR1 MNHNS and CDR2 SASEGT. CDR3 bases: TGTGCCAGCAGCCGAATCCCGGGACTAGCGGGAGCGTACACCGGGGAGCTGTTTTTT. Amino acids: CASSRIPGLAGAYTGELFF.

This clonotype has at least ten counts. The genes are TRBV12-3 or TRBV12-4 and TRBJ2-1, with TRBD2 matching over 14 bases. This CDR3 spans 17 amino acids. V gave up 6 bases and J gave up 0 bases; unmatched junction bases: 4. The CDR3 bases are TGTGCCAGCAGAGGACTAGCGGGAGGCCGCTCCTACAATGAGCAGTTCTTC. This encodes CASRGLAGGRSYNEQFF.

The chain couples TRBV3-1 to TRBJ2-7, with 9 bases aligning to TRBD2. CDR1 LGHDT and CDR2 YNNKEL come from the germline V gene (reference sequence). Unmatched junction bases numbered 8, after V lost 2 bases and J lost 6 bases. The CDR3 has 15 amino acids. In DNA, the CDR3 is TGTGCCAGCAGCCAAATACTAGCGGGCGGAGGCGAGCAGTACTTC. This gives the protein CASSQILAGGGEQYF.

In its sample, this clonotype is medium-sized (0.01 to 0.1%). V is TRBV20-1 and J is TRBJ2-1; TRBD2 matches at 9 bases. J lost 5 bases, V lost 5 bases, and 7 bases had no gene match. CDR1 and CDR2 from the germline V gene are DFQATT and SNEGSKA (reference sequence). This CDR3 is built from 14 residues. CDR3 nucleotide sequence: TGCAGTGCTGGATCGACTAGCGGAAACAATGAGCAGTTCTTC. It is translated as CSAGSTSGNNEQFF.

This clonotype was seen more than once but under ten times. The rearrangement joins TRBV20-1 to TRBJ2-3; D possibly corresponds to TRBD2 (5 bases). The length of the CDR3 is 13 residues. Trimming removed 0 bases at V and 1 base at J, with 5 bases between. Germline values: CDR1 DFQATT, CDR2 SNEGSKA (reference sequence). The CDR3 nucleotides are TGCAGTGCTAGAGATAGCGGCACAGATACGCAGTATTTT. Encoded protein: CSARDSGTDTQYF.

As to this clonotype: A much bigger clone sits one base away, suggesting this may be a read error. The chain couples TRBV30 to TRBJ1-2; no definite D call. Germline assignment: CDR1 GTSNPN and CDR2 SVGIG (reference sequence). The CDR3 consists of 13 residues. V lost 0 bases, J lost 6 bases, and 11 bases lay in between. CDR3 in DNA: TGTGCCTGGAGTGTTGGAAGGAATAATGGCTACACCTTC. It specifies CAWSVGRNNGYTF.

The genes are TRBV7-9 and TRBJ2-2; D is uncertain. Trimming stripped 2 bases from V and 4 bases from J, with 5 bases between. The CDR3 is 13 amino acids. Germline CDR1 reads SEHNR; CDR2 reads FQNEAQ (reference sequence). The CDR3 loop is CASSLLATGELFF. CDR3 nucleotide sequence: TGTGCCAGCAGCTTATTGGCCACCGGGGAGCTGTTTTTT. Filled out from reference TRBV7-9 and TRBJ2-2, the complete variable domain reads DTGVSQNPRHKITKRGQNVTFRCDPISEHNRLYWYRQTLGQGPEFLTYFQNEAQLEKSRLLSDRFSAERPKGSFSTLEIQRTEQGDSAMYLCASSLLATGELFFGEGSRLTVL.